This entry features one TCR beta chain sequence. A far larger clone is off by one base, so a read error is likely. This specimen comes from a study of prognosis after radiotherapy for stage I lung cancer. Study at large: Oligometastatic NSCLC after surgical resection of the primary tumor was present in roughly five patients, while newly diagnosed primary stage I lung tumors were present in 11 to 15. Ages of the roughly 12 men and more than 5 women ranged 53 to 84 years, median around 74.

V lost 6 bases to trimming and J lost 10 bases; unmatched junction nucleotides: 15. The CDR3 covers 16 residues. The authors amplified TCR beta CDR3 from genomic DNA using two-round multiplex PCR. With primers specific to each TRBV and TRBJ gene, the first-round PCR was performed. The second PCR round used universal primers. TCRdb passed the multiplex PCR reads through MiXCR, listing each CDR3 protein once. The sample contains roughly 25,000 distinct CDR3 sequences, around 36% of which appear only once. Source: PBMCs, taken before or after stereotactic body radiation therapy (not recorded which). The chain recombines TRBV12-3 or TRBV12-4 with TRBJ2-1; 10 bases are shared with TRBD2. The receptor was isolated from a donor older than 45 with non-small cell lung cancer. The CDR3 spells CASSQSAGGPIYEQFF. The CDR3 region has the DNA TGTGCCAGCAGCCAATCAGCGGGAGGGCCTATTTACGAGCAGTTCTTC.